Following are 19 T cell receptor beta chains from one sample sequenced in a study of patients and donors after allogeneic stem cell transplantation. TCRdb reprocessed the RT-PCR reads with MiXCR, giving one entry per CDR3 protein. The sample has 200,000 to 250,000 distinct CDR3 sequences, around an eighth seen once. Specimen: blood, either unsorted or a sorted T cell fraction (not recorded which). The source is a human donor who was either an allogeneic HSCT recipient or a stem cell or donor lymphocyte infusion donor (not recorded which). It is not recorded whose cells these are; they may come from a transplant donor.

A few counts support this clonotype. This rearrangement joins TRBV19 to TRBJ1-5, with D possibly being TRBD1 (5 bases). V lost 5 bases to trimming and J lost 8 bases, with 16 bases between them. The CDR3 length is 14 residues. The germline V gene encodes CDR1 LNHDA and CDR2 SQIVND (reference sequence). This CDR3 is CASSAQGVLEPQHF. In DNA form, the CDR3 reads TGTGCCAGTAGTGCTCAGGGAGTACTTGAGCCCCAGCATTTT.

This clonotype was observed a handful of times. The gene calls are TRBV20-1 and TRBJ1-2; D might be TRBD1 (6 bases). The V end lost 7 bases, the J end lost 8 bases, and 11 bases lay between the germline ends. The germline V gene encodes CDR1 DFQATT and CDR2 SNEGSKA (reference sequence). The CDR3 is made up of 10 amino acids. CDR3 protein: CSGGAGGYTF. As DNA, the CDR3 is TGCAGTGGGGGGGCGGGCGGCTACACCTTC.

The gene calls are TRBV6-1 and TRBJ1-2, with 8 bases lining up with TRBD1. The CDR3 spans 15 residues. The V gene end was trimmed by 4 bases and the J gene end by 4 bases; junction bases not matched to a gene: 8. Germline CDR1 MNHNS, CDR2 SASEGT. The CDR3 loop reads CASSVRDRFFYGYTF. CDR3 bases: TGTGCCAGCAGTGTCCGGGACAGGTTTTTCTATGGCTACACCTTC.

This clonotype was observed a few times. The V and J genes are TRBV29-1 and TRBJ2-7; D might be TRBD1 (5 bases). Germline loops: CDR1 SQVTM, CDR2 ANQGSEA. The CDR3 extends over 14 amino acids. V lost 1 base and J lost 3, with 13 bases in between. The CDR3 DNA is TGCAGCGTTGAAGGCAGGGATTTAAACTACGAGCAGTACTTC. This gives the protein CSVEGRDLNYEQYF.

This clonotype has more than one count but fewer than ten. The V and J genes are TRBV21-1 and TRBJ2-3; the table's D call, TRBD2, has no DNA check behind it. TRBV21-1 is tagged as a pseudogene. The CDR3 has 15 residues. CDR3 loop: CASRRGGPGTDTQYF. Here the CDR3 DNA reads TGTGCCAGCAGGCGGGGAGGGCCGGGGACAGATACGCAGTATTTT.

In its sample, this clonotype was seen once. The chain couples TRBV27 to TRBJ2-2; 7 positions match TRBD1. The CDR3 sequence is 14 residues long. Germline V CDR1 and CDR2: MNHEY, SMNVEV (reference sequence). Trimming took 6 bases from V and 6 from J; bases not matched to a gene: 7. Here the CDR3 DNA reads TGTGCCAGCAGAACAGGGGTCGGCGCCGGGGAGCTGTTTTTT. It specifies CASRTGVGAGELFF.

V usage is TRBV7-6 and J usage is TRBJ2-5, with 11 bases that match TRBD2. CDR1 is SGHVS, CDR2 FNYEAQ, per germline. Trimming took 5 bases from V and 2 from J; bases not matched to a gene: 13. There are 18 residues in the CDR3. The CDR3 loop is CASSDPGTSGWSQETQYF. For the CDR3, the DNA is TGTGCCAGCAGCGACCCCGGGACTAGCGGCTGGAGTCAAGAGACCCAGTACTTC.

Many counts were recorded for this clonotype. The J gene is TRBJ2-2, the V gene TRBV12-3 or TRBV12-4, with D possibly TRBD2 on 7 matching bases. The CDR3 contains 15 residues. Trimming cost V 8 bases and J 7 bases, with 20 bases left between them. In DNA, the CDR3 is TGTGCCAGCGCCTTCGGAGGGGGGGGCGGCGGGGAGCTGTTTTTT. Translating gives CASAFGGGGGGELFF.

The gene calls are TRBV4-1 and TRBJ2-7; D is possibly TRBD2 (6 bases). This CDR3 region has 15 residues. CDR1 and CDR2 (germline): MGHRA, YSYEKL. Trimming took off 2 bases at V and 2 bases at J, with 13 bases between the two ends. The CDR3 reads CASSQNAGPAYEQYF. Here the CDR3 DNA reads TGCGCCAGCAGCCAAAACGCGGGGCCTGCCTACGAGCAGTACTTC.

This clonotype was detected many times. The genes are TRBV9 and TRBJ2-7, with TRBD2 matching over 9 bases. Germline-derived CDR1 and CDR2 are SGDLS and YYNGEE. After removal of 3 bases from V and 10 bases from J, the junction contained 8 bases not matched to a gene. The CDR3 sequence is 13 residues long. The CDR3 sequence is CASSGPVAGVQYF. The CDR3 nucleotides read TGTGCCAGCAGCGGACCCGTAGCGGGAGTACAGTACTTC.

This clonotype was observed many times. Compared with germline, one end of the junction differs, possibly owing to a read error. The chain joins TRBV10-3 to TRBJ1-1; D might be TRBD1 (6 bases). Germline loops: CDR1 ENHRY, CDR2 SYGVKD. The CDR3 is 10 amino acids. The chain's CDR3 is CAISEDRIVF. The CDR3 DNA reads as TGTGCCATCAGTGAGGACAGGATCGTTTTT.

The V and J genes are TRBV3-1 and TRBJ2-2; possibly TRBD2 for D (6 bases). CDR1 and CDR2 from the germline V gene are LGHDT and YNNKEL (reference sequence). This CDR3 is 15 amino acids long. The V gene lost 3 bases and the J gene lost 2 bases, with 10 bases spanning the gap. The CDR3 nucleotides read TGTGCCAGCAGCCAGGGGGGAGGAAACACCGGGGAGCTGTTTTTT. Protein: CASSQGGGNTGELFF.

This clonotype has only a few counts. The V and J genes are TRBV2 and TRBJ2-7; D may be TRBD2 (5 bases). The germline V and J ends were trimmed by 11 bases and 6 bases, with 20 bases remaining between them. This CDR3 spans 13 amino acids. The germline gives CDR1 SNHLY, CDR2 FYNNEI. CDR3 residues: CAGCAGGHCEQYF. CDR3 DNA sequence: TGTGCCGGATGCGCCGGAGGTCACTGCGAGCAGTACTTC.

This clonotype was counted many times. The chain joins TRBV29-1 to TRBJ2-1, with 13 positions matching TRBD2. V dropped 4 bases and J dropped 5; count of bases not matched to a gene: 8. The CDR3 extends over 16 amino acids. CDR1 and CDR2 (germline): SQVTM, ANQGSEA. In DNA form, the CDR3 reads TGCAGCGTTGGGGGAACACTAGCGGGAGGGAACAATGAGCAGTTCTTC. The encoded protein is CSVGGTLAGGNNEQFF.

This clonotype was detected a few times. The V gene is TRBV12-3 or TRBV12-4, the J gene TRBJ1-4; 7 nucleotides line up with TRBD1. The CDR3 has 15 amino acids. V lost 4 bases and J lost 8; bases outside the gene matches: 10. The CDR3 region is CASSSRGTALEKLFF. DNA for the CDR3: TGTGCCAGCAGTTCACGCGGGACAGCCTTGGAAAAACTGTTTTTT.

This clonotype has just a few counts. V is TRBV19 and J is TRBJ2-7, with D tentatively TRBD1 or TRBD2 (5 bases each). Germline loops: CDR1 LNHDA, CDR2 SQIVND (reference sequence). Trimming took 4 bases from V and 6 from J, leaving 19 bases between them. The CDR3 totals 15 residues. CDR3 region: CASSKTGDPKSEQYF. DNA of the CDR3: TGTGCCAGTAGTAAAACCGGGGACCCGAAAAGCGAGCAGTACTTC.

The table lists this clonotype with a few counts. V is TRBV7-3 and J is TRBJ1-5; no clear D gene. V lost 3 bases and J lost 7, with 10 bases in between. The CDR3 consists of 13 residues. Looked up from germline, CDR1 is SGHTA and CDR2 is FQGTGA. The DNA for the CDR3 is TGTGCCAGCAGCTTGGGGTTCGGGCAGCCCCAGCATTTT. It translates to CASSLGFGQPQHF. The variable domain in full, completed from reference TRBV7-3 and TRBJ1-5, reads GAGVSQTPSNKVTEKGKYVELRCDPISGHTALYWYRQSLGQGPEFLIYFQGTGAADDSGLPNDRFFAVRPEGSVSTLKIQRTERGDSAVYLCASSLGFGQPQHFGDGTRLSIL.

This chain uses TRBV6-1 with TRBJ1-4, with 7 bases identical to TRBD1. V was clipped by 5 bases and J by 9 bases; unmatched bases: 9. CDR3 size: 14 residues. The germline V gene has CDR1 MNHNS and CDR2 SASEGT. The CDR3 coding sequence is TGTGCCAGCAGTCAGCCGGGACAGCACCAAAAACTGTTTTTT. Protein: CASSQPGQHQKLFF.

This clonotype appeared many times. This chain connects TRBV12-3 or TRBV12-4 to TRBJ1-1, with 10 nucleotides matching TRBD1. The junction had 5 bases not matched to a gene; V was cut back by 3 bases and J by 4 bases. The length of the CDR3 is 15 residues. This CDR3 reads CASSLGQGWGTEAFF. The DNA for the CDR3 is TGTGCCAGCAGTTTGGGACAGGGGTGGGGCACTGAAGCTTTCTTT.